This entry lists 22 T cell receptor beta chains sequenced from one sample in a study of cytomegalovirus exposure and HLA in healthy donors. Use of 60 Vbeta and 13 Jbeta primers characterized the PCR. Assay used: immunoSEQ multiplex PCR; TCRdb lists only in-frame clones, some missing. Of 120,000 to 150,000 clones listed, 73% are singletons. The sequencing input was PBMCs. The receptors derive from a woman aged 18-30 years in good health and CMV-seronegative.

This chain joins TRBV4-3 and TRBJ1-5, with D possibly being TRBD1 (5 bases). Germline V gene lookup returns CDR1 LGHNA and CDR2 YSLEER. The CDR3 runs to 16 residues. Trimming stripped 0 bases from V and 3 bases from J, with 12 bases between. The CDR3 loop reads CASSQDRARSNQPQHF. Written as DNA, the CDR3 is TGCGCCAGCAGCCAAGACAGGGCTAGATCCAATCAGCCCCAGCATTTT.

The rearrangement uses TRBV7-2 and TRBJ1-1; D perhaps matches TRBD1 (5 bases). Trimming took 2 bases from V and 5 from J, leaving 12 bases between them. CDR1 is SGHTA and CDR2 is FQGNSA in the germline V gene. The CDR3 length is 14 residues. The DNA for the CDR3 is TGTGCCAGCAGCTTAAATCCAGGGAAAACTGAAGCTTTCTTT. Amino acids: CASSLNPGKTEAFF.

V is TRBV18 and J is TRBJ1-3, with a possible D match to TRBD1 (6 bases). The germline V gene has CDR1 KGHSH and CDR2 LQKENI. The germline V and J ends were trimmed by 5 bases and 6 bases, with 8 bases remaining between them. This CDR3 comprises 12 residues. The CDR3, as DNA: TGTGCCAGCTCAGGGGGCGAAAACACCATATATTTT. This translates into CASSGGENTIYF.

This clone was counted a single time. The chain's CDR3 is CASSAGTSGSTDTQYF. DNA for the CDR3: TGCGCCAGCAGCGCGGGGACTAGCGGGAGCACAGATACGCAGTATTTT. This chain links TRBV5-1 with TRBJ2-3, with TRBD2 matching over 12 bases. The V and J ends lost 4 bases and 0 bases, in that order; junction bases with no gene match: 3. Germline V lookup: CDR1 SGHRS, CDR2 YFSETQ. This CDR3 region has 16 residues. Complete variable domain (other parts from reference TRBV5-1 and TRBJ2-3): KAGVTQTPRYLIKTRGQQVTLSCSPISGHRSVSWYQQTPGQGLQFLFEYFSETQRNKGNFPGRFSGRQFSNSRSEMNVSTLELGDSALYLCASSAGTSGSTDTQYFGPGTRLTVL.

In regard to this clone: The same CDR3 is also encoded by other DNA sequences in this sample. The V call is TRBV9, the J call TRBJ2-1; TRBD1 agrees at 7 bases. Germline assignment: CDR1 SGDLS and CDR2 YYNGEE. This CDR3 comprises 15 residues. Trimming removed 4 bases from V and 3 bases from J; junction bases left unmatched: 7. The CDR3 DNA follows: TGTGCCAGCAGCTCTACCGGGACAGACTACAATGAGCAGTTCTTC. Protein sequence: CASSSTGTDYNEQFF.

This clone was observed a few times. V and J are TRBV4-3 and TRBJ1-5; D is undetermined. CDR1 and CDR2 (germline): LGHNA, YSLEER. V was shortened by 0 bases and J by 2 bases, with 5 bases between the two germline ends. This CDR3 comprises 14 residues. The CDR3: CASSQEQGNQPQHF. The CDR3 nucleotides are TGCGCCAGCAGCCAAGAGCAGGGCAATCAGCCCCAGCATTTT.

This chain links TRBV7-8 with TRBJ1-2; 9 bases are a match to TRBD1. Unmatched junction bases numbered 5, after V lost 5 bases and J lost 7 bases. CDR1 SGHVS and CDR2 FQNEAQ come from the germline V gene. The CDR3 is 13 residues long. This CDR3 reads CASSLGTGTGYTF. The CDR3 DNA reads TGTGCCAGCAGCCTCGGGACAGGGACTGGCTACACCTTC.

The chain recombines TRBV7-2 with TRBJ1-6; 10 bases are a match to TRBD1. Germline V gives CDR1 SGHTA, CDR2 FQGNSA. CDR3 length: 14 amino acids. J was trimmed by 8 bases and V by 5 bases; bases with no gene match: 3. The CDR3 DNA reads TGTGCCAGCAGCACGGACAGGGGGTATTCACCCCTCCACTTT. Amino acid sequence: CASSTDRGYSPLHF. The full variable domain, in which reference TRBV7-2 and TRBJ1-6 provide the parts outside the CDR3, is GAGVSQSPSNKVTEKGKDVELRCDPISGHTALYWYRQSLGQGLEFLIYFQGNSAPDKSGLPSDRFSAERTGGSVSTLTIQRTQQEDSAVYLCASSTDRGYSPLHFGNGTRLTVT.

This clone was observed a few times. This sequence joins TRBV10-3 and TRBJ1-4, with a tentative D call TRBD1 (6 bases). The germline V gene encodes CDR1 ENHRY and CDR2 SYGVKD. The CDR3 is made up of 16 amino acids. The V end lost 0 bases, the J end lost 8 bases, and 16 bases lay between the germline ends. As DNA, the CDR3 is TGTGCCATCAGTGAGTCGATAGAACAGGGTGAGGAAAAACTGTTTTTT. The encoded protein is CAISESIEQGEEKLFF.

The chain links TRBV11-3 to TRBJ2-7; the D is unclear. The CDR3 sequence is 13 residues long. The germline V and J ends were trimmed by 0 bases and 2 bases, with 5 bases remaining between them. Germline-derived CDR1 and CDR2 are SGHNT and YENEEA. The CDR3 region is CASSLDRTYEQYF. The CDR3 nucleotides are TGTGCCAGCAGCTTAGACAGGACCTACGAGCAGTACTTC. Complete variable domain (other parts from reference TRBV11-3 and TRBJ2-7): EAGVVQSPRYKIIEKKQPVAFWCNPISGHNTLYWYLQNLGQGPELLIRYENEEAVDDSQLPKDRFSAERLKGVDSTLKIQPAELGDSAVYLCASSLDRTYEQYFGPGTRLTVT.

V and J are TRBV2 and TRBJ2-2; 8 bases are a match to TRBD1. The junction had 6 bases not matched to a gene; V was cut back by 5 bases and J by 1 base. There are 16 residues in the CDR3. Germline CDR1 reads SNHLY; CDR2 reads FYNNEI. CDR3 sequence: CASSTTGTGNTGELFF. The CDR3 region has the DNA TGTGCCAGCAGTACCACCGGGACAGGGAACACCGGGGAGCTGTTTTTT.

The J gene is TRBJ1-1, the V gene TRBV7-9; D is unresolved. The CDR3 runs 14 residues. Germline V CDR1 and CDR2: SEHNR, FQNEAQ (reference sequence). Trimming pared 4 bases from V and 6 bases from J, leaving 15 bases between. This CDR3 is CASSSDGSGAEAFF. Written as DNA, the CDR3 is TGTGCCAGCAGCTCGGACGGGAGTGGAGCTGAAGCTTTCTTT.

The V gene is TRBV2, the J gene TRBJ2-1, with TRBD2 identical over 13 bases. Germline assignment: CDR1 SNHLY and CDR2 FYNNEI. The CDR3 runs 19 residues. V shed 5 bases and J 0 bases; nucleotides not matched to a gene: 10. CDR3 coding DNA: TGTGCCAGCAGTCTTACGGGACTAGCGGGACCAATCTCCTACAATGAGCAGTTCTTC. Translating gives CASSLTGLAGPISYNEQFF.

About this clone: Distinct nucleotide sequences in the sample also encode this CDR3. The chain carries TRBV2 and TRBJ1-1, with TRBD1 matching over 9 bases. Germline CDR1 SNHLY, CDR2 FYNNEI. V trimming: 3 bases; J trimming: 4 bases; junction bases outside the gene matches: 6. The CDR3 covers 15 residues. This CDR3 is CASSDRGQGGTEAFF. The DNA for the CDR3 is TGTGCCAGCAGTGATAGGGGACAGGGAGGCACTGAAGCTTTCTTT.

The chain joins TRBV18 to TRBJ1-1, with 7 bases matching TRBD1. V dropped 0 bases and J dropped 2; count of bases not matched to a gene: 3. Per the germline V gene, CDR1 is KGHSH and CDR2 is LQKENI. This CDR3 is 15 amino acids long. The CDR3 region is CASSPPGQRNTEAFF. The DNA of the CDR3 is TGTGCCAGCTCACCACCGGGACAGAGAAACACTGAAGCTTTCTTT.

This clone was seen a single time. The chain couples TRBV28 to TRBJ2-5; D is possibly TRBD2 (6 bases). V lost 4 bases, J lost 1 base, and 10 bases lay in between. CDR1 is MDHEN, CDR2 SYDVKM, per germline. This CDR3 comprises 14 residues. Here the CDR3 reads CASSSGTFQETQYF. Here the CDR3 DNA reads TGTGCCAGCAGTTCGGGGACTTTCCAAGAGACCCAGTACTTC.

The chain is built from TRBV7-2 and TRBJ2-1, with D possibly matching TRBD2 (6 bases). V dropped 9 bases and J dropped 7 bases, with 13 bases sitting between them. From germline, CDR1 is SGHTA and CDR2 FQGNSA. This CDR3 spans 12 amino acids. The CDR3 is CASGGRGNEQFF. In nucleotides, the CDR3 is TGTGCCAGTGGGGGTCGGGGGAATGAGCAGTTCTTC.

V is TRBV5-1 and J is TRBJ1-4; D gene uncertain. CDR1 is SGHRS and CDR2 is YFSETQ in the germline V gene. CDR3 length equals 14 residues. Trimming stripped 2 bases from V and 5 bases from J, with 10 bases between. Written as DNA, the CDR3 is TGCGCCAGCAGCTTAACAAACGCCAATGAAAAACTGTTTTTT. Amino acid sequence: CASSLTNANEKLFF. Full variable domain (outside the CDR3, taken from reference TRBV5-1 and TRBJ1-4): KAGVTQTPRYLIKTRGQQVTLSCSPISGHRSVSWYQQTPGQGLQFLFEYFSETQRNKGNFPGRFSGRQFSNSRSEMNVSTLELGDSALYLCASSLTNANEKLFFGSGTQLSVL.

This clone was picked up a small number of times. This sample also contains other DNA sequences that code for the same CDR3. This rearrangement joins TRBV5-6 to TRBJ1-5, with D maybe TRBD1 (6 bases). The CDR3 is 15 residues long. CDR1 and CDR2 (germline): SGHDT, YYEEEE. V lost 2 bases, J lost 6 bases, and 15 bases lay in between. The CDR3 loop is CASSFRGAEGQPQHF. The CDR3 region has the DNA TGTGCCAGCAGCTTTCGGGGGGCTGAAGGTCAGCCCCAGCATTTT. Full variable domain (missing parts from reference TRBV5-6 and TRBJ1-5): DAGVTQSPTHLIKTRGQQVTLRCSPKSGHDTVSWYQQALGQGPQFIFQYYEEEERQRGNFPDRFSGHQFPNYSSELNVNALLLGDSALYLCASSFRGAEGQPQHFGDGTRLSIL.

The J gene is TRBJ1-3, the V gene TRBV19; the D is unclear. Per germline, CDR1 LNHDA and CDR2 SQIVND (reference sequence). Trimming stripped 3 bases from V and 4 bases from J, with 7 bases between. The CDR3 contains 13 residues. The CDR3 nucleotides are TGTGCCAGTAGTATGACTGGAGGAAACACCATATATTTT. It yields the protein CASSMTGGNTIYF.

The chain has TRBV25-1 and TRBJ1-2; tentative D call: TRBD1 (6 bases). The CDR3 contains 12 residues. Looked up from germline, CDR1 is MGHDK and CDR2 is SYGVNS. V dropped 6 bases and J dropped 6 bases, with 11 bases sitting between them. The CDR3 region is CASSRYRDGYTF. CDR3 sequence (DNA): TGTGCCAGCAGCCGATACAGGGATGGCTACACCTTC.

This sequence joins TRBV27 and TRBJ2-1; D gene unclear. CDR1 and CDR2 from the germline V gene are MNHEY and SMNVEV (reference sequence). V was shortened by 2 bases and J by 0 bases, with 11 bases between the two germline ends. The CDR3 contains 16 residues. As DNA, the CDR3 is TGTGCCAGCAGTTTACGCCCCAAGAGCTCCTACAATGAGCAGTTCTTC. Encoded protein: CASSLRPKSSYNEQFF.